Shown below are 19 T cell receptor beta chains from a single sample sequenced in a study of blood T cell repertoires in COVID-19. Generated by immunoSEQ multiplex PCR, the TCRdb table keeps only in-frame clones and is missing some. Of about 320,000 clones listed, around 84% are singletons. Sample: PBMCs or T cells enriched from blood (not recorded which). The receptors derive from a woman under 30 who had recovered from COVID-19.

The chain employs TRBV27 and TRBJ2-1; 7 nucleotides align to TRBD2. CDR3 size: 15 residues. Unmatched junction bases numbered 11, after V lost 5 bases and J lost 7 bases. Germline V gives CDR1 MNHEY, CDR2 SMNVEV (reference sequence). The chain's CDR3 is CASSILAVQRNEQFF. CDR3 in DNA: TGTGCCAGCAGTATTCTAGCGGTCCAGAGGAATGAGCAGTTCTTC.

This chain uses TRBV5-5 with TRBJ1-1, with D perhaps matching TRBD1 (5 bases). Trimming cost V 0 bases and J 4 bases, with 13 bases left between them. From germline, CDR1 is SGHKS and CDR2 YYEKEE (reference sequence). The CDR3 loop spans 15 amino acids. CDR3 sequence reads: CASSLERGLGTEAFF. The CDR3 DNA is TGTGCCAGCAGCTTGGAGCGGGGCTTGGGCACTGAAGCTTTCTTT.

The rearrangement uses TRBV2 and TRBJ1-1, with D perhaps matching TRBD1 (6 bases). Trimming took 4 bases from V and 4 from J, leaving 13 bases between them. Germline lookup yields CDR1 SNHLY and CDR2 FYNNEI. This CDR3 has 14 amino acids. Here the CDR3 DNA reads TGTGCCAGCAGTGTAAATAGAGGGGGCACTGAAGCTTTCTTT. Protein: CASSVNRGGTEAFF.

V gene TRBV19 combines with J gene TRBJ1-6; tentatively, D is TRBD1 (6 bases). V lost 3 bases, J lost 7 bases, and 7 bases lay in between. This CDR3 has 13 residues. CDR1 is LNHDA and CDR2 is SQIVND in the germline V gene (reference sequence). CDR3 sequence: CASSMQGNSPLHF. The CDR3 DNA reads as TGTGCCAGTAGTATGCAGGGGAATTCACCCCTCCACTTT.

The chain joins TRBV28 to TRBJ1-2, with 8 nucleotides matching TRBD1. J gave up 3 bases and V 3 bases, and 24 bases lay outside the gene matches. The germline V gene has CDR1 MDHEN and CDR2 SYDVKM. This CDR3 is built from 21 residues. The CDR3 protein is CASSFPLLSGTGLLSDYGYTF. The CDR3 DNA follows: TGTGCCAGCAGTTTTCCTTTATTGTCCGGGACAGGACTACTTTCCGACTATGGCTACACCTTC.

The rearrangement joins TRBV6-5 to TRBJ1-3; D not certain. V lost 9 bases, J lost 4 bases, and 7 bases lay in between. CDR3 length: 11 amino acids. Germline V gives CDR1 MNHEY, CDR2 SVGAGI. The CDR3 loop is CASTIGNTIYF. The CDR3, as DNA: TGTGCCAGTACAATCGGAAACACCATATATTTT.

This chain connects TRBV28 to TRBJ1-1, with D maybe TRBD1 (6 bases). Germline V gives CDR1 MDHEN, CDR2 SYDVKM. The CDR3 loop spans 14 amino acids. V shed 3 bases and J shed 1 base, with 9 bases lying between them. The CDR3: CASSFWGQNTEAFF. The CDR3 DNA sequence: TGTGCCAGCAGTTTTTGGGGACAGAACACTGAAGCTTTCTTT.

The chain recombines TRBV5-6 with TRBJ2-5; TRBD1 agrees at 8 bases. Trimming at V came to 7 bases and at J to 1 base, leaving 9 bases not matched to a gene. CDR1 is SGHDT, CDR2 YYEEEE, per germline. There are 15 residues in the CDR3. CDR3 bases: TGTGCCAGCCGACTGACAGGGGTGGGCCAAGAGACCCAGTACTTC. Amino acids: CASRLTGVGQETQYF.

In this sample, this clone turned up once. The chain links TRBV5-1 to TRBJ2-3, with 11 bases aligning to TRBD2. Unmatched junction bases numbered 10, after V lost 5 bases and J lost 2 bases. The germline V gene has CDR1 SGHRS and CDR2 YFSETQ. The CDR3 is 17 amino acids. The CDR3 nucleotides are TGCGCCAGCAGTCGCGGGCTAGCGGGGGGCATCACAGATACGCAGTATTTT. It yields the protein CASSRGLAGGITDTQYF.

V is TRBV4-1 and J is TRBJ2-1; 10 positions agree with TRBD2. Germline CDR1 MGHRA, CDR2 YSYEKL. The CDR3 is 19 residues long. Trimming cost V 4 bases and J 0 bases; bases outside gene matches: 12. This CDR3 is CASSLTGNSGGYSYNEQFF. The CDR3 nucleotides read TGCGCCAGCAGCCTCACGGGAAATAGCGGGGGGTACTCCTACAATGAGCAGTTCTTC.

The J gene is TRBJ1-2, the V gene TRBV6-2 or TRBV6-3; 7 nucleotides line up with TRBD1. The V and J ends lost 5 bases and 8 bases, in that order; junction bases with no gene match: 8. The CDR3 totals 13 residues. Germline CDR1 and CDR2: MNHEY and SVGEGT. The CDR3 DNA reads TGTGCCAGCAGTCTTGAGGGGGCGCAAGGCTACACCTTC. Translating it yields CASSLEGAQGYTF.

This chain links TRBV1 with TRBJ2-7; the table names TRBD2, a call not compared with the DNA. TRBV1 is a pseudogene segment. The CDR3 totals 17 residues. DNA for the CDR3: TGCACCAGCAGCCAAGACCCTCAAGACGGAGCTTCCTACGAGCAGTACTTC. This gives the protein CTSSQDPQDGASYEQYF.

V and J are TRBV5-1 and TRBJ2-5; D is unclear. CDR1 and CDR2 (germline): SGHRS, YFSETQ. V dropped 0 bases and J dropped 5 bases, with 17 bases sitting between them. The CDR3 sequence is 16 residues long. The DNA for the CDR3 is TGCGCCAGCAGCTTGGCTCTAAGTACTCCCGGGGAGACCCAGTACTTC. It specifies CASSLALSTPGETQYF.

The CDR3 loop is CASSGTSGRADEQYF. The CDR3 DNA is TGTGCCAGCTCCGGGACTAGCGGGAGGGCTGACGAGCAGTACTTC. This chain links TRBV18 with TRBJ2-7; TRBD2 aligns across 16 bases. Unmatched junction bases numbered 4, after V lost 6 bases and J lost 5 bases. Per the germline V gene, CDR1 is KGHSH and CDR2 is LQKENI. The CDR3 contains 15 residues.

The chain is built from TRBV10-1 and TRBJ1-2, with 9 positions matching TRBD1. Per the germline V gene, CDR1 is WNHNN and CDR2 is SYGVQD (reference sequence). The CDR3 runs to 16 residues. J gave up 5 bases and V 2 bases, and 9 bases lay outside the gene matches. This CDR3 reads CASSERTYRGLYGYTF. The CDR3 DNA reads TGCGCCAGCAGTGAGAGGACCTACAGGGGGCTGTATGGCTACACCTTC.

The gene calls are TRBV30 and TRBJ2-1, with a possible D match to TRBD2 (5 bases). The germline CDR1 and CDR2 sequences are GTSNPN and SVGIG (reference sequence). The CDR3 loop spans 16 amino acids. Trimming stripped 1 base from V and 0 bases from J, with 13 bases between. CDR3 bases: TGTGCCTGGAGTGCCCGGACTTTAAACTCCTACAATGAGCAGTTCTTC. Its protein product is CAWSARTLNSYNEQFF.

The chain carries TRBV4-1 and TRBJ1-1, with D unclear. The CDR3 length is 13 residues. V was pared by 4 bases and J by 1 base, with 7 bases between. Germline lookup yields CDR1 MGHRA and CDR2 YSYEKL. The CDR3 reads CASSLYGNTEAFF. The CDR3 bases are TGCGCCAGCAGCCTATACGGGAACACTGAAGCTTTCTTT.

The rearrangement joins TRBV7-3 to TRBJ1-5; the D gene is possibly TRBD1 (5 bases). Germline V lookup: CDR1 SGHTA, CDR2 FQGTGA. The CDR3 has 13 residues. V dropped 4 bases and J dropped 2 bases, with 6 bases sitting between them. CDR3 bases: TGTGCCAGCAGCTCGACAGGCAATCAGCCCCAGCATTTT. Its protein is CASSSTGNQPQHF.

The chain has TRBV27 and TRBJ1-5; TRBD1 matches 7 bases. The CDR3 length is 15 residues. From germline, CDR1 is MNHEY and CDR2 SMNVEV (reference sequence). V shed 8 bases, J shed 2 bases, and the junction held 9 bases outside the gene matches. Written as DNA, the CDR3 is TGTGCCAGCGGGGTTTACAGGGGAGGCAATCAGCCCCAGCATTTT. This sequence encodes CASGVYRGGNQPQHF.